Each of the 17 T cell receptor beta chains below was sequenced from the same sample in a study of a mutant IDH1 vaccine in newly diagnosed glioma. No cognate antigen is known for these TCRs. Generated by immunoSEQ multiplex PCR, the TCRdb table keeps only in-frame clones and is missing some. The table records under 150,000 clones, under 90% of them present only once. The time point is: week 11, during vaccination. In the vaccine, a single dose held 300 ug of the mutant IDH1 20-mer peptide, along with topical imiquimod. Specimen: PBMCs, collected from a glioma patient whose treatment included an IDH1 peptide vaccine. The receptors shown here come from a woman in her fifties or sixties with glioma.

This clone was counted a single time. This chain joins TRBV6-1 and TRBJ2-3; D remains ambiguous. This CDR3 is built from 14 residues. Germline V lookup: CDR1 MNHNS, CDR2 SASEGT. With 4 bases removed from V and 0 bases from J, the gap between germline ends came to 8 bases. CDR3 sequence reads: CASSVLASTDTQYF. CDR3 in DNA: TGTGCCAGCAGTGTGTTAGCCAGCACAGATACGCAGTATTTT.

This rearrangement joins TRBV5-1 to TRBJ2-3, with D perhaps TRBD1 (5 bases). This CDR3 is built from 14 residues. The germline gives CDR1 SGHRS, CDR2 YFSETQ. Trimming removed 5 bases from V and 1 base from J, with 11 bases in between. This chain's CDR3 is CASSVQDRTDTQYF. CDR3 nucleotides: TGCGCCAGCAGTGTACAGGACCGCACAGATACGCAGTATTTT. Full variable domain (missing parts from reference TRBV5-1 and TRBJ2-3): KAGVTQTPRYLIKTRGQQVTLSCSPISGHRSVSWYQQTPGQGLQFLFEYFSETQRNKGNFPGRFSGRQFSNSRSEMNVSTLELGDSALYLCASSVQDRTDTQYFGPGTRLTVL.

The chain carries TRBV7-9 and TRBJ2-2; a possible D gene is TRBD2 (6 bases). V lost 4 bases to trimming and J lost 5 bases, with 14 bases between them. The CDR3 has 15 amino acids. Germline V gene data show CDR1 as SEHNR and CDR2 as FQNEAQ (reference sequence). The CDR3 coding sequence is TGTGCCAGCAGCTCCGGGACTCGGACGACCGGGGAGCTGTTTTTT. The encoded protein is CASSSGTRTTGELFF.

The chain links TRBV28 to TRBJ1-2, with D hard to call. The CDR3 extends over 14 amino acids. Germline loops: CDR1 MDHEN, CDR2 SYDVKM. V dropped 2 bases and J dropped 4 bases, with 11 bases sitting between them. The CDR3 coding sequence is TGTGCCAGCAGTTTAAATGAGGGTTCCTATGGCTACACCTTC. It yields the protein CASSLNEGSYGYTF.

V usage is TRBV18 and J usage is TRBJ2-7, with TRBD1 matching 7 bases. Trimming removed 5 bases from V and 5 bases from J; junction bases left unmatched: 15. This CDR3 spans 16 amino acids. Germline loops: CDR1 KGHSH, CDR2 LQKENI. The chain's CDR3 is CASSESVQGYGDEQYF. The CDR3 DNA sequence: TGTGCCAGCTCAGAGAGTGTACAGGGGTATGGGGACGAGCAGTACTTC.

The J gene is TRBJ2-7, the V gene TRBV5-1; TRBD1 matches at 9 bases. V shed 3 bases and J 0 bases; nucleotides not matched to a gene: 4. CDR3 size: 15 residues. The germline CDR1 and CDR2 sequences are SGHRS and YFSETQ. Here the CDR3 reads CASSWGQGPSYEQYF. The CDR3 DNA is TGCGCCAGCAGCTGGGGACAGGGACCCTCCTACGAGCAGTACTTC.

The V call is TRBV28, the J call TRBJ1-1; D is unclear. V lost 7 bases, J lost 0 bases, and 9 bases lay in between. The germline V gene encodes CDR1 MDHEN and CDR2 SYDVKM. The CDR3 extends over 13 amino acids. The CDR3 here is CASTGRMNTEAFF. The DNA for the CDR3 is TGTGCCAGCACCGGAAGGATGAACACTGAAGCTTTCTTT.

This sequence joins TRBV7-9 and TRBJ2-5, with D possibly called TRBD1 or TRBD2 (5 bases each). Per germline, CDR1 SEHNR and CDR2 FQNEAQ (reference sequence). The CDR3 has 15 residues. Trimming stripped 6 bases from V and 5 bases from J, with 19 bases between. The DNA of the CDR3 is TGTGCCAGCAGTGCCTCTCCGGGACCGTTCGAGACCCAGTACTTC. As protein: CASSASPGPFETQYF.

V usage is TRBV30 and J usage is TRBJ2-1; D gene unclear. The CDR3 is made up of 11 amino acids. V lost 1 base, J lost 6 bases, and 4 bases lay in between. Germline values: CDR1 GTSNPN, CDR2 SVGIG (reference sequence). The DNA of the CDR3 is TGTGCCTGGAGTGAAAGCAATGAGCAGTTCTTC. It translates to CAWSESNEQFF. The full variable domain, with the rest looked up from reference TRBV30 and TRBJ2-1, is SQTIHQWPATLVQPVGSPLSLECTVEGTSNPNLYWYRQAAGRGLQLLFYSVGIGQISSEVPQNLSASRPQDRQFILSSKKLLLSDSGFYLCAWSESNEQFFGPGTRLTVL.

The chain couples TRBV6-1 to TRBJ2-2, with D perhaps assigned TRBD1 or TRBD2 (6 bases each). With 5 bases removed from V and 0 bases from J, the gap between germline ends came to 7 bases. This CDR3 contains 14 residues. Germline V gives CDR1 MNHNS, CDR2 SASEGT. The CDR3: CASSRGANTGELFF. DNA for the CDR3: TGTGCCAGCAGTAGGGGGGCGAACACCGGGGAGCTGTTTTTT.

This rearrangement joins TRBV18 to TRBJ2-1; 9 bases map to TRBD1. The CDR3 runs to 14 residues. Trimming cost V 6 bases and J 3 bases; bases outside gene matches: 3. From germline, CDR1 is KGHSH and CDR2 LQKENI. In nucleotides, the CDR3 is TGTGCCAGCTCTCGGGACAGGGACTACAATGAGCAGTTCTTC. Amino acids: CASSRDRDYNEQFF. Filled out from reference TRBV18 and TRBJ2-1, the complete variable domain reads NAGVMQNPRHLVRRRGQEARLRCSPMKGHSHVYWYRQLPEEGLKFMVYLQKENIIDESGMPKERFSAEFPKEGPSILRIQQVVRGDSAAYFCASSRDRDYNEQFFGPGTRLTVL.

This clone was detected a few times. The chain carries TRBV11-2 and TRBJ2-1, with D possibly called TRBD1 or TRBD2 (6 bases each). The CDR3 is 13 residues long. V lost 6 bases and J lost 10, with 16 bases in between. Germline V gene lookup returns CDR1 SGHAT and CDR2 FQNNGV. CDR3 protein: CASRTLRGQEQFF. The CDR3 nucleotides read TGTGCCAGCAGGACCCTTCGGGGGCAGGAGCAGTTCTTC.

Points on this clone: Additional DNA sequences in this sample encode the identical CDR3. The chain couples TRBV19 to TRBJ2-7; D gene unclear. This CDR3 comprises 13 residues. Trimming removed 3 bases at V and 1 base at J, with 7 bases between. CDR1 LNHDA and CDR2 SQIVND come from the germline V gene (reference sequence). The CDR3 loop reads CASSIGGSYEQYF. Written as DNA, the CDR3 is TGTGCCAGTAGTATCGGCGGTTCCTACGAGCAGTACTTC.

The genes are TRBV5-1 and TRBJ1-1, with 12 bases fitting TRBD1. The CDR3 extends over 15 amino acids. CDR1 SGHRS and CDR2 YFSETQ come from the germline V gene. With 2 bases clipped from V and 5 bases from J, the junction kept 4 bases outside the gene matches. CDR3 in amino acids: CASSFGTGGATEAFF. In nucleotides, the CDR3 is TGCGCCAGCAGCTTCGGGACAGGGGGCGCGACTGAAGCTTTCTTT.

A single count supports this clone. The chain recombines TRBV27 with TRBJ2-2; 8 nucleotides line up with TRBD2. CDR3 length equals 17 residues. J gave up 4 bases and V 5 bases, and 12 bases lay outside the gene matches. Germline-derived CDR1 and CDR2 are MNHEY and SMNVEV (reference sequence). Here the CDR3 reads CASSPGGGLGGTGELFF. The CDR3 region has the DNA TGTGCCAGCAGTCCCGGGGGGGGACTAGGGGGCACCGGGGAGCTGTTTTTT.

The CDR3 is CASSSPGGGANYGYTF. CDR3 nucleotides: TGTGCCAGCAGTTCTCCCGGGGGAGGAGCTAACTATGGCTACACCTTC. The chain carries TRBV28 and TRBJ1-2; maybe TRBD1 (5 bases). This CDR3 spans 16 amino acids. V was trimmed by 4 bases and J by 0 bases, leaving 15 bases between them. CDR1 MDHEN and CDR2 SYDVKM come from the germline V gene.

The chain carries TRBV6-5 and TRBJ2-1; no clear D gene. The V gene lost 0 bases and the J gene lost 7 bases, with 13 bases spanning the gap. The V gene's germline CDR1 is MNHEY and CDR2 SVGAGI. This CDR3 has 15 amino acids. The DNA for the CDR3 is TGTGCCAGCAGTTACTCAGTCCTGACCCGGAATGAGCAGTTCTTC. It translates to CASSYSVLTRNEQFF.